The entry below gives a single T cell receptor beta chain sequence along with its context. The protocol was immunoSEQ multiplex PCR, while the TCRdb copy is restricted to in-frame clones and leaves out a portion. This table has over a million clones, just under 99% appearing once. The CDR3 loop spans 12 amino acids. Germline V CDR1 and CDR2: SGHRS, YFSETQ. V lost 5 bases to trimming and J lost 2 bases, with 7 bases between them. This specimen comes from a study of shared clonotypes between healthy human individuals. Study summary: There were three CD4 naive, three CD4 memory, two CD8 naive and one CD8 memory plates per donor.

Sequenced input: naive CD4+ T cells sorted from blood. Subset described: CD45RA+ positively selected. The clonotype was recovered from a man aged 25-45 years in good health. The chain carries TRBV5-1 and TRBJ2-5; D remains unclear. The CDR3 region has the DNA TGCGCCAGCAGAGAAGGACAAGAGACCCAGTACTTC. Translation: CASREGQETQYF.